Here is one T cell receptor beta chain with its context. What it binds is unknown. All the people who gave samples were healthy bone marrow donors. The source of the sample is a study of cytomegalovirus exposure and HLA in healthy donors. The PCR made use of 60 Vbeta and 13 Jbeta primers. As originally analysed: Unique TCR beta chains numbered roughly 84 million in a later analysis, with around 12 million shared. Using immunoSEQ multiplex PCR, the repertoire was profiled, and TCRdb retains in-frame clones only, with some absent. V, J and clone size were drawn from that table, and D and trimming were deduced from the DNA. The sample lists under 200,000 clones; over 75% were seen once. Overall study findings and caveats: Further analysis, carried out later, found HLA-associated TCR beta chains more clonally expanded than equally common other chains. Among the sequence variants, a highly shared cluster was likely an artifact of sequencing.

The CDR3 sequence is 14 residues long. Germline V gene lookup returns CDR1 SNHLY and CDR2 FYNNEI. This receptor was obtained from a woman between 50 and 59 years old in good health and CMV-seronegative. The sequenced material came from PBMCs. V usage is TRBV2 and J usage is TRBJ2-5, with 8 bases identical to TRBD1. The DNA end lines up better with TRBJ2-7; the J call may be wrong. CDR3 sequence: CASTKGQGSYEQYF. Written as DNA, the CDR3 is TGTGCCAGCACCAAAGGACAGGGTTCCTACGAGCAGTACTTC.